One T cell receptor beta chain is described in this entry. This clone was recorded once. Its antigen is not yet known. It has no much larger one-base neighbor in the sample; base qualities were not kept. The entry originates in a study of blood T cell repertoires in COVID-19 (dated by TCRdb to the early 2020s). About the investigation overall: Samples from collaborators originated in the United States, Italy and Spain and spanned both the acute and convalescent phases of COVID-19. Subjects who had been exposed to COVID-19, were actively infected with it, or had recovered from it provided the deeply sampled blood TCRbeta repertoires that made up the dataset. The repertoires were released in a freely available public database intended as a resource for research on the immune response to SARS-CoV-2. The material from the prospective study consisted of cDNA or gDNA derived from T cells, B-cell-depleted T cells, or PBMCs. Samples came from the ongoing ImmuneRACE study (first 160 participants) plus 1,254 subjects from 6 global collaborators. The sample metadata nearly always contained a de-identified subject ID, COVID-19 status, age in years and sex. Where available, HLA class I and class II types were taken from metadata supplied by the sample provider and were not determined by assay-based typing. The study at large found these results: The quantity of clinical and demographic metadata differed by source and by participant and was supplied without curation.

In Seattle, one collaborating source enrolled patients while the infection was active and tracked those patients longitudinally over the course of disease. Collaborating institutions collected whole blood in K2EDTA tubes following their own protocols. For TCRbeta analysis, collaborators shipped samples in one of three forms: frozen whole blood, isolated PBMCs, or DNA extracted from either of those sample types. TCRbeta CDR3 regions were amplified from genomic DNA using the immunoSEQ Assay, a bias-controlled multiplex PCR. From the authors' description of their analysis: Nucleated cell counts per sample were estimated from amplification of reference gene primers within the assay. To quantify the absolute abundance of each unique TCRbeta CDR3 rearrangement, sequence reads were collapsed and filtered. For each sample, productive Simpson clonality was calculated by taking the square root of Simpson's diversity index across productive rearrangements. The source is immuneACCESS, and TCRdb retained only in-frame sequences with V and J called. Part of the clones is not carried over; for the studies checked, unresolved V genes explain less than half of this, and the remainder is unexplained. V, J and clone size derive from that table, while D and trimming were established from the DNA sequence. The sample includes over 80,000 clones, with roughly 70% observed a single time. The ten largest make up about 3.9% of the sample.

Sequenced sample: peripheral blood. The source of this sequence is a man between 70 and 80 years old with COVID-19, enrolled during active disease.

The DNA sequence follows: TGTGCCAGCAGATTTAGCGGGAGGGGAGGTACTGAGCAGTTCTTC. It codes for CASRFSGRGGTEQFF. The rearranged segments are TRBV28 and TRBJ2-1; TRBD2 lines up with 11 middle nucleotides. From the germline V gene, CDR1 is MDHEN and CDR2 is SYDVKM. V trim: 6 bases; J trim: 9 bases; unmatched bases: 10. Its CDR3 holds 15 amino acids, cysteine through phenylalanine. Only the CDR3 part of the read is kept: 45 bases, read in frame from the first base.